The T cell receptor (beta chain) described here comes from a study of cytomegalovirus exposure and HLA in healthy donors. Study-level points and caveats: Rare TCR sequences dominated, though some public TCRs recurred in many donors. It was reported that the classifier diagnosed cytomegalovirus status with high specificity and sensitivity in both the original and validation cohorts.

This clone was picked up one time. The target antigen is unknown. Assay: immunoSEQ multiplex PCR; the TCRdb copy retains only in-frame clones and omits some. Among some 78,000 clones listed, almost 97% were seen once. This sequence was found in a man aged 18 to 30 in good health and CMV-seropositive. The sequencing input was PBMCs.

The chain's CDR3 is CASSLKREGGNEQFF. CDR3 nucleotides: TGTGCCAGCAGCTTAAAGCGGGAGGGTGGAAATGAGCAGTTCTTC. The chain joins TRBV7-8 to TRBJ2-1; 10 bases are a match to TRBD2. The CDR3 contains 15 residues. With V trimmed by 2 bases and J by 7 bases, 5 bases remained unmatched. CDR1 is SGHVS and CDR2 is FQNEAQ in the germline V gene.